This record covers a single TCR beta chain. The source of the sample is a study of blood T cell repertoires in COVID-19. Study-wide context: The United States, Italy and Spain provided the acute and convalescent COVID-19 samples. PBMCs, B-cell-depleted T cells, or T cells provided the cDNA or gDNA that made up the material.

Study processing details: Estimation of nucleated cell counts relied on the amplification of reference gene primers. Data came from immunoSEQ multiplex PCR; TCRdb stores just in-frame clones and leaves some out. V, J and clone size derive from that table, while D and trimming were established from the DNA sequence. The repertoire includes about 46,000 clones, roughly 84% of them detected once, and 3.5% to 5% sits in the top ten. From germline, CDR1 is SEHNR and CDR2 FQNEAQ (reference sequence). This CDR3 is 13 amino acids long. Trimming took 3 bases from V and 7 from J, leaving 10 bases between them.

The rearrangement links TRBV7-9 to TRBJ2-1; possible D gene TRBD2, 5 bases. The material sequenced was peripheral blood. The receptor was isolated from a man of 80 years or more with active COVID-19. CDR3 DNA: TGTGCCAGCAGCTTTCTAGCATCGAATGAGCAGTTCTTC. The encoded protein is CASSFLASNEQFF.